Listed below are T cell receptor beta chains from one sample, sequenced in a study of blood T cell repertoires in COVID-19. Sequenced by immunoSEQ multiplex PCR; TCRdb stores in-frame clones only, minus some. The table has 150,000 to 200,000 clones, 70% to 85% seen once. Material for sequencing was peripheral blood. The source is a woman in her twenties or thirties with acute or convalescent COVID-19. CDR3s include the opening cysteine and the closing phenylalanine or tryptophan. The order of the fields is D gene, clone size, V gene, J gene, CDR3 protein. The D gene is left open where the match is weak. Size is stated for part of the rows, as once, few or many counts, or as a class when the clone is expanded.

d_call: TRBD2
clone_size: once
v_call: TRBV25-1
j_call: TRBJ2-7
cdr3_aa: CASSEYGGDYDEQYF

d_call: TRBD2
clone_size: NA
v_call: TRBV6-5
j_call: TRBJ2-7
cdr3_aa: CASGRSSGGYEQYF

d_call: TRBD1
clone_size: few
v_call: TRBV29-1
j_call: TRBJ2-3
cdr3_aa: CSSGKGGLPDTQYF

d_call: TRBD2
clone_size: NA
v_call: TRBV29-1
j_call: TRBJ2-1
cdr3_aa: CSVAGRVNNEQFF

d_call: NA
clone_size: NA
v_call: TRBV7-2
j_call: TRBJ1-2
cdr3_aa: CASSLNSGEGYTF

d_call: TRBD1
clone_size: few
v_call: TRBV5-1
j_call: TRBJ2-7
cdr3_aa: CASSFLTSGTVSYEQYF

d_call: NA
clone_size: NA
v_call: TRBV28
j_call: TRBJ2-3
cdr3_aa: CASRPSGSTGTTTDTQYF

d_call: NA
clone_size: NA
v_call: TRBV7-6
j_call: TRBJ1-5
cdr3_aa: CASSSWGGQPQHF

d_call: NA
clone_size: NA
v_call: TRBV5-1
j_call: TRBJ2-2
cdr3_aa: CASSLVVTMAGELFF

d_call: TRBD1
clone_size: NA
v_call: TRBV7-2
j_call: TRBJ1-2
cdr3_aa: CASSLGATGVRNYGYTF

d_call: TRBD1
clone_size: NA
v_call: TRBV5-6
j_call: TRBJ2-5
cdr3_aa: CASSPTYRGKETQYF

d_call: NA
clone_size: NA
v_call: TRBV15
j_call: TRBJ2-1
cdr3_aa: CATSRDSGTYNEQFF

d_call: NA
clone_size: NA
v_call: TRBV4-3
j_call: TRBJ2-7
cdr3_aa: CASSQEYGTASYEQYF

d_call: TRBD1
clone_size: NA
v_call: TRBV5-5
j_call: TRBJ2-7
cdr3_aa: CASSLWGTGSSYEQYF

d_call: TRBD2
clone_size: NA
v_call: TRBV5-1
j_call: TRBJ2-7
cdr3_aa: CASSFQGTSLVYEQYF

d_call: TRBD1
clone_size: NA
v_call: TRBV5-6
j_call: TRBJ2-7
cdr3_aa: CASSNGVLITGVGEQYF

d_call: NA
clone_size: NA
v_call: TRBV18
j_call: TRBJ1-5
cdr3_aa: CASSPADNQPQHF

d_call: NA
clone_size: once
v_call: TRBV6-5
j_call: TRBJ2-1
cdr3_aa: CANSLGLANEQFF

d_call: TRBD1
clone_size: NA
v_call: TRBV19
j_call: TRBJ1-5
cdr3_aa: CASSSSTGGNFGQPQHF

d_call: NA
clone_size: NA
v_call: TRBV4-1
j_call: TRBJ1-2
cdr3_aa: CASSHRREGRYGYTF

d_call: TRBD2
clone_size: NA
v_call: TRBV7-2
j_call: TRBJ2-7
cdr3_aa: CASSLGASGLRGHEQYF

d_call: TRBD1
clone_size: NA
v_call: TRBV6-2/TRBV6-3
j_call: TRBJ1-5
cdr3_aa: CASSYLIDRGPIQPQHF

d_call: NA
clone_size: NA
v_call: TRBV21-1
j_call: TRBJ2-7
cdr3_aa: CASSARQGEVYEQYF

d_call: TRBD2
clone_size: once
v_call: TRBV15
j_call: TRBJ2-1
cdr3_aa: CATSPIKLTSGRTGSYNEQFF

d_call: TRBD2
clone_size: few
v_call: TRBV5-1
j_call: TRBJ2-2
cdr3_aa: CASSLVLAGSTGELFF

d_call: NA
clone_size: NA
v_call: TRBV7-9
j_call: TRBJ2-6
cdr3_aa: CASSPPYSGANVLTF

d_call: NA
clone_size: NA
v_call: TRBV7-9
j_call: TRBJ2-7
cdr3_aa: CASSQLRGEQYF

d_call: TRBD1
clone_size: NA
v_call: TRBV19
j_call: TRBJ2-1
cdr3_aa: CASSVQGANYNEQFF

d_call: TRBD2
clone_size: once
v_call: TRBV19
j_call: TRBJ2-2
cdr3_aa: CASRETSFNPNTGELFF

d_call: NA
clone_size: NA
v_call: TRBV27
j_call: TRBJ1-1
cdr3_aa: CASSYHLNTEAFF

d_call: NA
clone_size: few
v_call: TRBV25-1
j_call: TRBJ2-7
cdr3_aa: CASARSSYEQYF

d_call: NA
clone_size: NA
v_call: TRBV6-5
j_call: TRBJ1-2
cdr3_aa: CASADSNTPYGYTF

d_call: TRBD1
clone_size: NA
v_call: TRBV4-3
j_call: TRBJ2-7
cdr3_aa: CASSQDQGVNPYEQYF

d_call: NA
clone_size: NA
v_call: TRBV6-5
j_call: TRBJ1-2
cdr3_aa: CASSYSGRYTF

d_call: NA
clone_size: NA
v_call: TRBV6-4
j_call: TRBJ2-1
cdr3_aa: CASSDLSGSSYNEQFF

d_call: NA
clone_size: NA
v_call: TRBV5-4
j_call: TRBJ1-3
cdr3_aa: CASSLGARGNGNTIYF

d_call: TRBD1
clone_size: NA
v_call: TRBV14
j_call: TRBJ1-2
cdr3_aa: CASSRQGSYGYTF

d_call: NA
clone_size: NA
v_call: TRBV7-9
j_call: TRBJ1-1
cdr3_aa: CASSSFTEAFF

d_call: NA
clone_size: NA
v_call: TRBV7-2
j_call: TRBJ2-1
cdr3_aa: CASSRAVVNEQFF

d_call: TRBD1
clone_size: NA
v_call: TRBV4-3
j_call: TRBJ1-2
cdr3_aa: CASSQVGQGGGYTF

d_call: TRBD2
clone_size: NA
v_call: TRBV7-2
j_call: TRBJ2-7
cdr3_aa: CASSRGASGKTPHEQYF

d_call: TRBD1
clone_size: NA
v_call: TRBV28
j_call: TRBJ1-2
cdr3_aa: CASSSDRDRNYGYTF

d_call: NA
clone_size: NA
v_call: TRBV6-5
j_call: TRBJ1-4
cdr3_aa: CASTPGPLGNEKLFF

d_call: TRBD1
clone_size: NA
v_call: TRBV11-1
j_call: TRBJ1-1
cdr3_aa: CASSLTTGDMNTEAFF

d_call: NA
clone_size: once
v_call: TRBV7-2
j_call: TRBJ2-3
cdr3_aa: CASSTYFDPRGKSDTQYF